This TCR beta chain was captured in a study of molecular identifiers for immune sequencing clone quantification. Germline assignment: CDR1 LGHNA and CDR2 YSLEER. V was trimmed by 0 bases and J by 0 bases, leaving 6 bases between them. The CDR3 spans 15 residues. TCRdb re-called the PCR reads through MiXCR, storing one row per CDR3 protein. Of a few hundred thousand distinct CDR3 sequences in the sample, 24% were seen once. This clonotype was detected ten times or more. V is TRBV4-3 and J is TRBJ1-5; D not resolved. Sequenced material: naive CD8+ T cells from blood, with Jurkat cell RNA spiked in. Specified subset: FACS-sorted CD8+CD4-CCR7+CD45RA+ naive T cells. This TCR was sampled from a human donor in good health. Some libraries in this study had Jurkat cell RNA spiked in. The CDR3 is CASSQDRVSNQPQHF. The CDR3 region has the DNA TGCGCCAGCAGCCAAGATAGAGTTAGCAATCAGCCCCAGCATTTT.